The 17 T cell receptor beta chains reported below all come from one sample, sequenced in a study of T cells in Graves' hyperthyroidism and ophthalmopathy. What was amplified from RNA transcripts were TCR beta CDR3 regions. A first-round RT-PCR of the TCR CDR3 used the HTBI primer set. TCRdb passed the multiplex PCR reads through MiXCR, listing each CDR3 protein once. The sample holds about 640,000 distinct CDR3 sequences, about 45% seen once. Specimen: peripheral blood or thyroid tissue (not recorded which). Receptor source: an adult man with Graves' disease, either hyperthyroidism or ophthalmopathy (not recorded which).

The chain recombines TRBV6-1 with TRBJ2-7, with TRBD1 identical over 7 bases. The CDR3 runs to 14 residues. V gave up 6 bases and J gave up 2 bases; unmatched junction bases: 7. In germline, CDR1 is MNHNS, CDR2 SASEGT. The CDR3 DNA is TGTGCCAGCAGGCCGACCGGGACAGCCTACGAGCAGTACTTC. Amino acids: CASRPTGTAYEQYF.

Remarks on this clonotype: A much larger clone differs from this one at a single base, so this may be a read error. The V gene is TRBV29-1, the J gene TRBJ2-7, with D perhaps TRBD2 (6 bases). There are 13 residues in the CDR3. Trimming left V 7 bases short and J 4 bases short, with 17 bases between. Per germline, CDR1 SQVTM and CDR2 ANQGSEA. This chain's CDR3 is CSGAMDGGYEQYF. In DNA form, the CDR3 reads TGCAGCGGAGCTATGGACGGGGGATACGAGCAGTACTTC.

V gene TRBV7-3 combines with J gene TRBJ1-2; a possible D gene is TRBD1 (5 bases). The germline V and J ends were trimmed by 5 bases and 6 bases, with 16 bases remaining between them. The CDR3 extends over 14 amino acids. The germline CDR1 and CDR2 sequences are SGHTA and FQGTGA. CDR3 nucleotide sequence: TGTGCCAGCAGCCTGCAGGGAGTCGGAAATGGCTACACCTTC. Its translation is CASSLQGVGNGYTF. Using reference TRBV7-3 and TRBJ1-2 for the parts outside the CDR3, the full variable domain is GAGVSQTPSNKVTEKGKYVELRCDPISGHTALYWYRQSLGQGPEFLIYFQGTGAADDSGLPNDRFFAVRPEGSVSTLKIQRTERGDSAVYLCASSLQGVGNGYTFGSGTRLTVV.

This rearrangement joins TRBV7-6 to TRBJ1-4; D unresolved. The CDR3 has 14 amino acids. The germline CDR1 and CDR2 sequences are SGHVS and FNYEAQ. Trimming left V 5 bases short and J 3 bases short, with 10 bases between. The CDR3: CASSNPGSNEKLFF. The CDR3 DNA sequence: TGTGCCAGCAGCAACCCGGGCTCTAATGAAAAACTGTTTTTT. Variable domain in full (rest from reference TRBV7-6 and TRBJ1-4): GAGVSQSPRYKVTKRGQDVALRCDPISGHVSLYWYRQALGQGPEFLTYFNYEAQQDKSGLPNDRFSAERPEGSISTLTIQRTEQRDSAMYRCASSNPGSNEKLFFGSGTQLSVL.

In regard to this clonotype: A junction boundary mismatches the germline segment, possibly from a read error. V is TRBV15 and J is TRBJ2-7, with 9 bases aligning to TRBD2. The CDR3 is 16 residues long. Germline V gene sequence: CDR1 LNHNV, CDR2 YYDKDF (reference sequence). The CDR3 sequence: CASSREGLAGSFEQYF. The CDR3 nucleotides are TGTGCCTCCAGCAGAGAGGGACTAGCAGGATCCTTCGAGCAGTACTTC. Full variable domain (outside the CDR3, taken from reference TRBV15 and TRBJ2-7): DAMVIQNPRYQVTQFGKPVTLSCSQTLNHNVMYWYQQKSSQAPKLLFHYYDKDFNNEADTPDNFQSRRPNTSFCFLDIRSPGLGDTAMYLCASSREGLAGSFEQYFGPGTRLTVT.

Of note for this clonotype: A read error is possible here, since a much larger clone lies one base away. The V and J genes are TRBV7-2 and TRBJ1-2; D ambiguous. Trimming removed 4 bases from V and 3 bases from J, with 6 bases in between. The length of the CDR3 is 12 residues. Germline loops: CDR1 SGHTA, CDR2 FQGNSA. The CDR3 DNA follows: TGTGCCAGCAGCTCCGGGGACTATGGCTACACCTTC. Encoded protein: CASSSGDYGYTF.

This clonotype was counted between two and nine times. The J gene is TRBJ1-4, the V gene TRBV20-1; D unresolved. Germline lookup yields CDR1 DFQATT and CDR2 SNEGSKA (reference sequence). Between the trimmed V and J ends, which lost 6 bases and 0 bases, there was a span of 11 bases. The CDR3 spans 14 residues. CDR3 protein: CSAPRPSTNEKLFF. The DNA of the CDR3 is TGCAGTGCCCCCAGACCTTCAACTAATGAAAAACTGTTTTTT.

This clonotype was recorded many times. This CDR3 reads CAISESVAAGNTIYF. In nucleotides, the CDR3 is TGTGCCATCAGTGAGTCAGTCGCAGCTGGAAACACCATATATTTT. The rearrangement joins TRBV10-3 to TRBJ1-3, with D unclear. Trimming took off 0 bases at V and 2 bases at J, with 8 bases between the two ends. This CDR3 is 15 amino acids long. Germline values: CDR1 ENHRY, CDR2 SYGVKD.

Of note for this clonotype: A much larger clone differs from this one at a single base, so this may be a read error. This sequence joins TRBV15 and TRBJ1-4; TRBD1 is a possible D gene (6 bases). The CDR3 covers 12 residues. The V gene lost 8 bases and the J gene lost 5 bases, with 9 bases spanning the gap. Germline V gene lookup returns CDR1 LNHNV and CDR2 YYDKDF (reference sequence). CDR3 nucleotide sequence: TGTGCCACCTCAGGGGTCAATGAAAAACTGTTTTTT. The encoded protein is CATSGVNEKLFF.

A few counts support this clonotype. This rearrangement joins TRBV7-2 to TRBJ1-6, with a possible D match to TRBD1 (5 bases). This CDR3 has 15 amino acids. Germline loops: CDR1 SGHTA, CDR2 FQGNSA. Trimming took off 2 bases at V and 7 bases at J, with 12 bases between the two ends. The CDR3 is CASSLRDLGNSPLHF. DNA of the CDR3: TGTGCCAGCAGCTTAAGGGACCTTGGGAATTCACCCCTCCACTTT.

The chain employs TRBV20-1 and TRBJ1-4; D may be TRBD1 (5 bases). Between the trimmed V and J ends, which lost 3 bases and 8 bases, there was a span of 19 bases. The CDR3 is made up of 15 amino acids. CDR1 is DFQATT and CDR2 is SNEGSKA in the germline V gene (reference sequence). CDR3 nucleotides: TGCAGTGCTAGCAGTTGGGGCAGGGAGGGAGAAAAACTGTTTTTT. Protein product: CSASSWGREGEKLFF.

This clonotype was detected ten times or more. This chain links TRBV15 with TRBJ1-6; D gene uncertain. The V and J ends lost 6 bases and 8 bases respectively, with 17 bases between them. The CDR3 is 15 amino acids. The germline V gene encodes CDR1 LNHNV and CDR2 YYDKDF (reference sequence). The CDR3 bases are TGTGCCACCAGTCCCGGCGGCAGGCGGGATTCACCCCTCCACTTT. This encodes CATSPGGRRDSPLHF.

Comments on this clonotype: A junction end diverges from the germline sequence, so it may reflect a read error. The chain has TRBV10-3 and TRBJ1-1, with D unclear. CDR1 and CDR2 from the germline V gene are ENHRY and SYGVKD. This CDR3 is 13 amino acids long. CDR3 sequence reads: CASSSTGRPEAFF. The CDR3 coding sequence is TGTGCCAGCAGTTCGACCGGTCGTCCTGAAGCTTTCTTT.

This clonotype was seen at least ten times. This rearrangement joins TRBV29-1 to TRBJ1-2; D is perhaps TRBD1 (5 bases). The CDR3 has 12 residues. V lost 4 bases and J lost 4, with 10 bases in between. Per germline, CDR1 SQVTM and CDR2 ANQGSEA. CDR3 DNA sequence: TGCAGCGTTGTTTTCGGGGGCTATGGCTACACCTTC. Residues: CSVVFGGYGYTF.

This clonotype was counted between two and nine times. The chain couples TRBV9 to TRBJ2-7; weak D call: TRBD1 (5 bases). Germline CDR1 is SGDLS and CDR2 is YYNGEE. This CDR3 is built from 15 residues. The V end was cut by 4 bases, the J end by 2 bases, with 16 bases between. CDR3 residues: CASSRNKGHTYEQYF. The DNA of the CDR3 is TGTGCCAGCAGCCGGAATAAAGGACATACCTACGAGCAGTACTTC.

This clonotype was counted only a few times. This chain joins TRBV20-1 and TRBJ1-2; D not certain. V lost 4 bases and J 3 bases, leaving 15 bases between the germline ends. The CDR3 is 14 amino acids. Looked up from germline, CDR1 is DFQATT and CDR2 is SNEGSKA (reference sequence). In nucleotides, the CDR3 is TGCAGTGCTACCCCCGCTCGCGAAGACTATGGCTACACCTTC. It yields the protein CSATPAREDYGYTF.

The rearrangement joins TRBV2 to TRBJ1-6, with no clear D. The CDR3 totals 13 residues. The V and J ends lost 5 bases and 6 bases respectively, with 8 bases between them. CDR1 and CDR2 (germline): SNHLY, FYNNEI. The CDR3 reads CASSYQVNSPLHF. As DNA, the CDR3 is TGTGCCAGCAGTTACCAGGTTAATTCACCCCTCCACTTT.